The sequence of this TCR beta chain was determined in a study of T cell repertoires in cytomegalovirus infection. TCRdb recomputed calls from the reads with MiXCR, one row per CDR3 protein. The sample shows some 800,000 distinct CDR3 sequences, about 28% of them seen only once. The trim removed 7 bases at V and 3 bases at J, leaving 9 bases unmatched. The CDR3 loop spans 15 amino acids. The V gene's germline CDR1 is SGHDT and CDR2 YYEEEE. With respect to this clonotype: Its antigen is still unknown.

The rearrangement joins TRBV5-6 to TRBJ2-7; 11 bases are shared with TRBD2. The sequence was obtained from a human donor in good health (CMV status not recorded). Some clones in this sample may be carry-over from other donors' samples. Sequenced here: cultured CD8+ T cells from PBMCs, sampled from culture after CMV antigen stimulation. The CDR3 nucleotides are TGTGCCAGCTCCCGGACTAGCGGGTTGATCTACGAGCAGTACTTC. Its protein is CASSRTSGLIYEQYF.